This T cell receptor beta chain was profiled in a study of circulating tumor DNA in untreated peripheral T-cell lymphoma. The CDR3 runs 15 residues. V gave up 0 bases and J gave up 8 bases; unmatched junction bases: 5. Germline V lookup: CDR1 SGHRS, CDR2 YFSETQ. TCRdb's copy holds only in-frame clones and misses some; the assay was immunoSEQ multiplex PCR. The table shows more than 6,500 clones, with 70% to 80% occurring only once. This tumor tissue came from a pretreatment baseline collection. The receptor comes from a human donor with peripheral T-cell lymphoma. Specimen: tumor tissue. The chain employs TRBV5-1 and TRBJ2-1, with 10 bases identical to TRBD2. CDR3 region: CASSLEAGGPDEQFF. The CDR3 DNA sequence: TGCGCCAGCAGCTTGGAAGCGGGGGGGCCTGATGAGCAGTTCTTC.